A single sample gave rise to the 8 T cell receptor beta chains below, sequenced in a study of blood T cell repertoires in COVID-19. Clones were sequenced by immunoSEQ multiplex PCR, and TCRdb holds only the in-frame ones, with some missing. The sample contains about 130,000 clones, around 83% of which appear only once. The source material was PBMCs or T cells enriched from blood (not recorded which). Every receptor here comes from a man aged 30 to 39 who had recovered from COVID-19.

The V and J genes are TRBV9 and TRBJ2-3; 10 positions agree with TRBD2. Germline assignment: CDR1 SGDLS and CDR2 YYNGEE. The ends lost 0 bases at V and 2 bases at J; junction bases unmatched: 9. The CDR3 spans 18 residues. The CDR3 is CASSVAGASGSNTDTQYF. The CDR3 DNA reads TGTGCCAGCAGCGTAGCAGGGGCTAGCGGGAGTAACACAGATACGCAGTATTTT.

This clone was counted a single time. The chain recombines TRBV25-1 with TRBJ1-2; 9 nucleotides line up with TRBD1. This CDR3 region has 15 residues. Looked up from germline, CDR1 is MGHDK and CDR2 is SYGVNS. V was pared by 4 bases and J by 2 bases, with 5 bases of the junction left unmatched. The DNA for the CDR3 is TGTGCCAGCAGTGGCCACGGGACAGGGAACTATGGCTACACCTTC. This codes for CASSGHGTGNYGYTF.

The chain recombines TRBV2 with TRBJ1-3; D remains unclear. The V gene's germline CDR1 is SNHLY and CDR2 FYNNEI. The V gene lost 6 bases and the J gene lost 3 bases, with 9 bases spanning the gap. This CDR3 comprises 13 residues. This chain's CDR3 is CASREGVGNTIYF. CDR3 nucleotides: TGTGCCAGCAGGGAGGGAGTTGGAAACACCATATATTTT.

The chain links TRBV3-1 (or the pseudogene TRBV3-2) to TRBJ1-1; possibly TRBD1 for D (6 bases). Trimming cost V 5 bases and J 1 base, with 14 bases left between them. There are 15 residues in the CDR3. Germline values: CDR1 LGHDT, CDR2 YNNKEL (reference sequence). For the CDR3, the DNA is TGTGCCAGCAGCTCCCGACAGGCGGGGAACACTGAAGCTTTCTTT. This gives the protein CASSSRQAGNTEAFF.

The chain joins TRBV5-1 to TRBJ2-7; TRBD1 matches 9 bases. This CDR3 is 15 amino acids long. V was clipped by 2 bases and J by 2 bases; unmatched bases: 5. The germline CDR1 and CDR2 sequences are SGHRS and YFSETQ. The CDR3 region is CASSLQGARTYEQYF. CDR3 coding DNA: TGCGCCAGCAGCTTACAGGGGGCGCGAACCTACGAGCAGTACTTC. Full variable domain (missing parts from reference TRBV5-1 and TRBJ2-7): KAGVTQTPRYLIKTRGQQVTLSCSPISGHRSVSWYQQTPGQGLQFLFEYFSETQRNKGNFPGRFSGRQFSNSRSEMNVSTLELGDSALYLCASSLQGARTYEQYFGPGTRLTVT.

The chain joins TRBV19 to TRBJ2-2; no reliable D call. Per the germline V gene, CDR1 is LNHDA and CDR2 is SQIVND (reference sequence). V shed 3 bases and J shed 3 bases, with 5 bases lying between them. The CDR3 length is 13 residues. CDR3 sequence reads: CASSIRDTGELFF. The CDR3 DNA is TGTGCCAGTAGTATTCGGGACACCGGGGAGCTGTTTTTT.

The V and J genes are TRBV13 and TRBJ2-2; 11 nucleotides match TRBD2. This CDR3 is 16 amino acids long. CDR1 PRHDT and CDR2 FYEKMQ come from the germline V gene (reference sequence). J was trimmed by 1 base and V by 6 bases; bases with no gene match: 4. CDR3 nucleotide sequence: TGTGCCAGCAGTCCCGGACTAGCGGGGAACACCGGGGAGCTGTTTTTT. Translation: CASSPGLAGNTGELFF.

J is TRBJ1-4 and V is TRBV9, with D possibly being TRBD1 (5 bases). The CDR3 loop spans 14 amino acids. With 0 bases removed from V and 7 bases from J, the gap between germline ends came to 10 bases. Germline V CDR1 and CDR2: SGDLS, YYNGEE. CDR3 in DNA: TGTGCCAGCAGCGTAGGCCAGGGAAGTGAAAAACTGTTTTTT. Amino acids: CASSVGQGSEKLFF.